This TCR beta chain stems from a study of spatial heterogeneity in lung cancer. Every individual TCR cDNA molecule carried its own unique molecular identifier, which allowed correction of PCR and sequencing errors. TCRdb passed the 5' RACE reads through MiXCR, listing each CDR3 protein once. The sample has over 50,000 distinct CDR3 sequences, about 6.6% seen once. This clonotype was seen only a few times. Described time point: sample taken at primary tumor resection. No cell sorting; template was whole RNA from tumor, lung tissue or PBMC. Trimming left V 6 bases short and J 6 bases short, with 32 bases between. This CDR3 has 19 amino acids. CDR1 is MDHEN, CDR2 SYDVKM, per germline.

This TCR derives from a female donor with early-stage non-small cell lung cancer. This chain connects TRBV28 to TRBJ2-5; maybe TRBD2 (5 bases). This material consisted of PBMCs, taken at surgery. This chain's CDR3 is CASSSTGGPSLALLKTQYF. The CDR3 DNA reads TGTGCCAGCAGCTCAACCGGTGGTCCTAGCCTCGCCCTGTTGAAGACCCAGTACTTC.